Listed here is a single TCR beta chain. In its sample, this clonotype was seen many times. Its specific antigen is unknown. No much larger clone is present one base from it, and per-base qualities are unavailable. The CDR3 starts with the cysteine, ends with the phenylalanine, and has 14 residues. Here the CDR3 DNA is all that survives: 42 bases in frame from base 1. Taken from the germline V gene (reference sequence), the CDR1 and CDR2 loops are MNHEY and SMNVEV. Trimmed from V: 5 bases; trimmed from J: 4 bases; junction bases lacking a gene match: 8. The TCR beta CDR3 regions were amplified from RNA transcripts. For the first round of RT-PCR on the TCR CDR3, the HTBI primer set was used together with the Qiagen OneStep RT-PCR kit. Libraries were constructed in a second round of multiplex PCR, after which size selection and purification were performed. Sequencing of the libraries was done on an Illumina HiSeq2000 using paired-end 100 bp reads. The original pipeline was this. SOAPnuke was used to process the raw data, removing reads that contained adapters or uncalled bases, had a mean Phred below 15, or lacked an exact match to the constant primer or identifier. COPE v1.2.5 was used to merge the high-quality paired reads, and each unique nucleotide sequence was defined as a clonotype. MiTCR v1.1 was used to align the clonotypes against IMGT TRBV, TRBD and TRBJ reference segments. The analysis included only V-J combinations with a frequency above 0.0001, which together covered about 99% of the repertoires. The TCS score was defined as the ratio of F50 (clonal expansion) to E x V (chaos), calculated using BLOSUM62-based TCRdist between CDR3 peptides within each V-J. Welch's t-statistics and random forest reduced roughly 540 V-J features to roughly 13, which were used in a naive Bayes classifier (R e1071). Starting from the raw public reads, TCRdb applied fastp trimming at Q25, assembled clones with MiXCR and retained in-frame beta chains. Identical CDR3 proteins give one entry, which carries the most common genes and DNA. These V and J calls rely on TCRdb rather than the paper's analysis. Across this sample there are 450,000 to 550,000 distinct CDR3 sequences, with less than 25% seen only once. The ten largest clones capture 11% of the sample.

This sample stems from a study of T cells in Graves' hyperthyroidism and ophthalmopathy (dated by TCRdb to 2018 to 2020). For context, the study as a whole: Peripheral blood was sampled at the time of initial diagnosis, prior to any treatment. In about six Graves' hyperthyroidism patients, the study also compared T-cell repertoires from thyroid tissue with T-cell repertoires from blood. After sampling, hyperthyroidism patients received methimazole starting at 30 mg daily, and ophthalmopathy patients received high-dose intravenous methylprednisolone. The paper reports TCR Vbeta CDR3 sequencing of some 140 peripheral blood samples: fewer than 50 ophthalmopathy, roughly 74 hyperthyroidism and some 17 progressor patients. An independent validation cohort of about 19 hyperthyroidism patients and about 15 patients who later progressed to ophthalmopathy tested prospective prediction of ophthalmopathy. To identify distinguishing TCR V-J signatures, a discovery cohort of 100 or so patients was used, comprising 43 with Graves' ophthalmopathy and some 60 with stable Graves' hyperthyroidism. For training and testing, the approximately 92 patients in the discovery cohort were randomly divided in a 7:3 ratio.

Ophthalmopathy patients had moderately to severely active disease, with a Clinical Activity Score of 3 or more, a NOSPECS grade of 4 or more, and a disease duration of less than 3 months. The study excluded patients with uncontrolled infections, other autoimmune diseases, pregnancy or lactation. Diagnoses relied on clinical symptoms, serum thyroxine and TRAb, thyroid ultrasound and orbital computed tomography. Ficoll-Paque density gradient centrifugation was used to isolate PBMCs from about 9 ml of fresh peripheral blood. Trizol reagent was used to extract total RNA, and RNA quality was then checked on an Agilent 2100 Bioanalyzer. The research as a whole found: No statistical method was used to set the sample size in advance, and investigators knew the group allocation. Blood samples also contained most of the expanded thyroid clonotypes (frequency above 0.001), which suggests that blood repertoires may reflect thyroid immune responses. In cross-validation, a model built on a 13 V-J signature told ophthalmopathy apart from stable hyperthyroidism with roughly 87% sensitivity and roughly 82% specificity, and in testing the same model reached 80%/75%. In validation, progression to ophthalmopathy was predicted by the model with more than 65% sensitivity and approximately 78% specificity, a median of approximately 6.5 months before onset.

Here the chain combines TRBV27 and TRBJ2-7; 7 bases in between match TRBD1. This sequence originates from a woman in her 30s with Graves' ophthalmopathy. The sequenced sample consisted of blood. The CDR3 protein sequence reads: CASSPSGGWYEQYF. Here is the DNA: TGTGCCAGCAGTCCCTCAGGGGGTTGGTACGAGCAGTACTTC.